These 22 T cell receptor beta chains originate from one sample sequenced in a study of blood T cell repertoires in COVID-19. Method: immunoSEQ multiplex PCR; TCRdb's copy keeps in-frame clones and lacks some. The table shows 240,000 or so clones, with around 90% occurring only once. Sequencing was done on a sample of peripheral blood. The receptors come from a woman between 40 and 55 years old who had recovered from COVID-19.

The V call is TRBV5-1, the J call TRBJ2-1; 8 bases are shared with TRBD2. In germline, CDR1 is SGHRS, CDR2 YFSETQ. This CDR3 contains 17 residues. The junction had 8 bases not matched to a gene; V was cut back by 0 bases and J by 3 bases. The CDR3 sequence is CASSLGVRAGGYNEQFF. CDR3 bases: TGCGCCAGCAGCTTGGGGGTTAGGGCGGGAGGCTACAATGAGCAGTTCTTC. Full variable domain (remainder filled in from reference TRBV5-1 and TRBJ2-1): KAGVTQTPRYLIKTRGQQVTLSCSPISGHRSVSWYQQTPGQGLQFLFEYFSETQRNKGNFPGRFSGRQFSNSRSEMNVSTLELGDSALYLCASSLGVRAGGYNEQFFGPGTRLTVL.

The rearrangement links TRBV7-3 to TRBJ2-1; 12 positions match TRBD2. Per the germline V gene, CDR1 is SGHTA and CDR2 is FQGTGA. V lost 5 bases to trimming and J lost 10 bases; unmatched junction nucleotides: 9. The CDR3 loop spans 15 amino acids. Here the CDR3 DNA reads TGTGCCAGCAGCCCCCGACTAGCGGGAGTGGGGGAGCAGTTCTTC. It specifies CASSPRLAGVGEQFF.

The gene calls are TRBV7-8 and TRBJ2-2; 11 nucleotides line up with TRBD2. The V segment lost 2 bases and the J segment 0 bases; nucleotides outside the gene matches: 17. Germline assignment: CDR1 SGHVS and CDR2 FQNEAQ. CDR3 size: 22 residues. As DNA, the CDR3 is TGTGCCAGCAGCTTAAGAGTCTTCATGGGACTAGCGGAGGCCGCGAACACCGGGGAGCTGTTTTTT. Encoded protein: CASSLRVFMGLAEAANTGELFF. The full variable domain, in which reference TRBV7-8 and TRBJ2-2 provide the parts outside the CDR3, is GAGVSQSPRYKVAKRGQDVALRCDPISGHVSLFWYQQALGQGPEFLTYFQNEAQLDKSGLPSDRFFAERPEGSVSTLKIQRTQQEDSAVYLCASSLRVFMGLAEAANTGELFFGEGSRLTVL.

This chain connects TRBV18 to TRBJ1-2; 7 bases fit TRBD1. J gave up 2 bases and V 3 bases, and 6 bases lay outside the gene matches. The CDR3 has 15 amino acids. Germline lookup yields CDR1 KGHSH and CDR2 LQKENI. The CDR3 region is CASSPNTGENYGYTF. For the CDR3, the DNA is TGTGCCAGCTCACCCAACACAGGGGAGAACTATGGCTACACCTTC.

The chain recombines TRBV2 with TRBJ2-1; 8 bases align to TRBD2. CDR1 and CDR2 (germline): SNHLY, FYNNEI. The V and J ends lost 6 bases and 7 bases, in that order; junction bases with no gene match: 11. The CDR3 is 15 residues long. CDR3 sequence reads: CASRATSGVGNEQFF. The CDR3 DNA sequence: TGTGCCAGCAGAGCTACTAGCGGAGTGGGGAATGAGCAGTTCTTC.

The chain couples TRBV11-3 to TRBJ1-1; 10 positions match TRBD1. There are 15 residues in the CDR3. J lost 4 bases, V lost 5 bases, and 7 bases had no gene match. Looked up from germline, CDR1 is SGHNT and CDR2 is YENEEA. In DNA form, the CDR3 reads TGTGCCAGCAGCAAACGACAGGGGGCGGGCACTGAAGCTTTCTTT. Protein sequence: CASSKRQGAGTEAFF. Filled out from reference TRBV11-3 and TRBJ1-1, the complete variable domain reads EAGVVQSPRYKIIEKKQPVAFWCNPISGHNTLYWYLQNLGQGPELLIRYENEEAVDDSQLPKDRFSAERLKGVDSTLKIQPAELGDSAVYLCASSKRQGAGTEAFFGQGTRLTVV.

CDR3 DNA sequence: TGTGCCAGCAGCCCCGGACAGGGCCAAGAGACCCAGTACTTC. The encoded protein is CASSPGQGQETQYF. V and J are TRBV7-2 and TRBJ2-5; 8 bases align to TRBD1. Germline V gene sequence: CDR1 SGHTA, CDR2 FQGNSA. This CDR3 has 14 residues. After removal of 5 bases from V and 1 base from J, the junction contained 3 bases not matched to a gene.

J is TRBJ1-3 and V is TRBV7-2, with a weak D call TRBD1 (6 bases). The CDR3 spans 14 residues. V lost 5 bases and J 2 bases, leaving 10 bases between the germline ends. In germline, CDR1 is SGHTA, CDR2 FQGNSA. The CDR3: CASSTWGPGNTIYF. In nucleotides, the CDR3 is TGTGCCAGCAGCACCTGGGGGCCTGGAAACACCATATATTTT. Supplemented by reference TRBV7-2 and TRBJ1-3, the full variable domain reads GAGVSQSPSNKVTEKGKDVELRCDPISGHTALYWYRQSLGQGLEFLIYFQGNSAPDKSGLPSDRFSAERTGGSVSTLTIQRTQQEDSAVYLCASSTWGPGNTIYFGEGSWLTVV.

The chain is built from TRBV6-5 and TRBJ1-3; D ambiguous. Trimming removed 0 bases from V and 4 bases from J, with 7 bases in between. The germline CDR1 and CDR2 sequences are MNHEY and SVGAGI. There are 14 residues in the CDR3. In nucleotides, the CDR3 is TGTGCCAGCAGTTACTCGGGAGGGGGAAACACCATATATTTT. It specifies CASSYSGGGNTIYF.

This clone showed up just a few times. The V and J genes are TRBV4-3 and TRBJ2-3, with D unresolved. Trimming left V 0 bases short and J 6 bases short, with 7 bases between. The germline V gene encodes CDR1 LGHNA and CDR2 YSLEER. The CDR3 is 13 residues long. The CDR3 spells CASSQDLWDTQYF. The CDR3 bases are TGCGCCAGCAGCCAAGATCTATGGGATACGCAGTATTTT.

V and J are TRBV7-2 and TRBJ2-7, with 10 nucleotides matching TRBD2. V lost 5 bases to trimming and J lost 2 bases; unmatched junction nucleotides: 6. Germline V gene data show CDR1 as SGHTA and CDR2 as FQGNSA. CDR3 length equals 15 residues. The CDR3 DNA reads TGTGCCAGCAGCCCCCGGACTAGCGGAACCTACGAGCAGTACTTC. Protein product: CASSPRTSGTYEQYF.

The chain employs TRBV9 and TRBJ1-1, with TRBD1 identical over 10 bases. Germline V CDR1 and CDR2: SGDLS, YYNGEE. This CDR3 is 17 amino acids long. Trimming at V came to 4 bases and at J to 1 base, leaving 10 bases not matched to a gene. The CDR3, as DNA: TGTGCCAGCAGCCCCCAGACAGGGGGCTTCGGGAACACTGAAGCTTTCTTT. It translates to CASSPQTGGFGNTEAFF. Using reference TRBV9 and TRBJ1-1 for the parts outside the CDR3, the full variable domain is DSGVTQTPKHLITATGQRVTLRCSPRSGDLSVYWYQQSLDQGLQFLIQYYNGEERAKGNILERFSAQQFPDLHSELNLSSLELGDSALYFCASSPQTGGFGNTEAFFGQGTRLTVV.

This clone was seen once. The chain is built from TRBV12-3 or TRBV12-4 and TRBJ1-1; D unclear. The CDR3 is made up of 13 amino acids. V was pared by 6 bases and J by 1 base, with 9 bases between. The DNA of the CDR3 is TGTGCCAGCAGGAGACAACCGAACACTGAAGCTTTCTTT. Protein sequence: CASRRQPNTEAFF.

The CDR3 loop is CASSQDLWQGEDYGYTF. CDR3 in DNA: TGCGCCAGCAGCCAAGATCTTTGGCAGGGGGAAGACTATGGCTACACCTTC. This chain links TRBV4-3 with TRBJ1-2, with 7 nucleotides matching TRBD1. Germline CDR1 reads LGHNA; CDR2 reads YSLEER. This CDR3 is 17 amino acids long. Losses at the gene ends were 0 bases for V and 3 bases for J; bases not matched to a gene: 10.

The chain links TRBV4-1 to TRBJ2-3; D is possibly TRBD2 (5 bases). The CDR3 covers 16 residues. The germline V gene encodes CDR1 MGHRA and CDR2 YSYEKL. V lost 5 bases, J lost 2 bases, and 17 bases lay in between. The CDR3 nucleotides read TGCGCCAGCAGCTTCAGCGGAGCTGGGGTCACAGATACGCAGTATTTT. Amino acids: CASSFSGAGVTDTQYF.

The CDR3 sequence: CASSFPLSGPNTGELFF. CDR3 bases: TGTGCCAGCAGCTTTCCGCTTAGCGGACCTAACACCGGGGAGCTGTTTTTT. The V call is TRBV7-9, the J call TRBJ2-2, with a tentative D call TRBD2 (6 bases). V was cut by 3 bases and J by 2 bases, with 16 bases left in between. CDR3 length: 17 residues. Germline values: CDR1 SEHNR, CDR2 FQNEAQ (reference sequence).

The J gene is TRBJ1-2, the V gene TRBV10-1; possible D gene TRBD1, 6 bases. Trimming removed 7 bases from V and 5 bases from J, with 14 bases in between. This CDR3 has 13 residues. Germline CDR1 WNHNN, CDR2 SYGVQD (reference sequence). CDR3 coding DNA: TGCGCCAGCAAGAGGGGGGGCGAATATGGCTACACCTTC. Its protein is CASKRGGEYGYTF.

This clone was seen only once. A junction end diverges from the germline sequence, so it may reflect a read error. V gene TRBV7-2 combines with J gene TRBJ2-4; D gene uncertain. This CDR3 is 11 amino acids long. CDR1 SGHTA and CDR2 FQGNSA come from the germline V gene. The chain's CDR3 is CASSLVLYPHF. CDR3 nucleotides: TGTGCCAGCAGCTTGGTCCTATACCCGCACTTC.

The rearrangement uses TRBV19 and TRBJ2-5, with TRBD1 identical over 10 bases. Germline V CDR1 and CDR2: LNHDA, SQIVND (reference sequence). The CDR3 sequence is 15 residues long. After removal of 5 bases from V and 5 bases from J, the junction contained 8 bases not matched to a gene. CDR3 coding DNA: TGTGCCAGTAGTCCCTCGACAGGGGGCGGGGAGACCCAGTACTTC. This translates into CASSPSTGGGETQYF.

This rearrangement joins TRBV6-5 to TRBJ2-1; the D gene is possibly TRBD1 (5 bases). Per the germline V gene, CDR1 is MNHEY and CDR2 is SVGAGI. The CDR3 runs 12 residues. Trimming took off 7 bases at V and 8 bases at J, with 12 bases between the two ends. The CDR3 spells CASMGLGDEQFF. CDR3 nucleotides: TGTGCCAGCATGGGGCTAGGGGATGAGCAGTTCTTC.

V gene TRBV29-1 combines with J gene TRBJ1-1; D is unclear. The CDR3 runs to 13 residues. V was pared by 6 bases and J by 3 bases, with 14 bases between. Germline V CDR1 and CDR2: SQVTM, ANQGSEA. The CDR3 nucleotides read TGCAGCGTCGATCCCTCGGGAGACACTGAAGCTTTCTTT. It codes for CSVDPSGDTEAFF.

The chain uses TRBV18 and TRBJ2-1, with 7 nucleotides matching TRBD2. Germline CDR1 and CDR2: KGHSH and LQKENI. Trimming cost V 4 bases and J 0 bases; bases outside gene matches: 9. This CDR3 has 17 amino acids. This chain's CDR3 is CASSRAGVRSSYNEQFF. The CDR3 coding sequence is TGTGCCAGCTCACGGGCGGGGGTCAGGAGCTCCTACAATGAGCAGTTCTTC.